The clone carrying this TCR beta chain has a handful of counts. The CDR3 sequence is 14 residues long. These data belong to a study of early T cells in non-severe SARS-CoV-2 infection. Unique molecular identifiers were attached to individual cDNA molecules. In TCRdb, the 5' RACE reads were re-called with MiXCR into one record per CDR3 protein. Seen here are roughly 80,000 distinct CDR3 sequences, 11% to 15% observed once, and the top ten hold under 4%. The sequenced sample consisted of whole blood. This chain uses TRBV21-1 with TRBJ2-4; the table gives TRBD1 as D, unverified against the DNA. TRBV21-1 is marked as a pseudogene. This clonotype was sampled from an adult who was a healthcare worker with PCR-confirmed SARS-CoV-2 infection or an uninfected control (not recorded which). The CDR3 DNA is TGTGCCAGCAATAGAGACAGACCAAAAAACATTCAGTACTTC. Its translation: CASNRDRPKNIQYF.